These 5 T cell receptor gamma chains share one sample of origin, sequenced in a study of Vδ1+ human thymocytes. Study-wide findings and caveats: In the thymus, TRG and TRD repertoires looked highly polyclonal with Gaussian CDR3 lengths.

Extracted RNA was reverse transcribed into cDNA. Pooled V-gene forward primers with one constant-region reverse primer generated the CDR3 amplicons by multiplex PCR. TCRdb reprocessed the multiplex PCR reads through CATT. The data show tens of thousands of gamma-chain clones, just over 20% seen once. These receptors have no identified antigens. The sample consisted of Vdelta1+ gamma-delta thymocytes from the thymus. Documented subset: FACS-sorted CD3+ TCRalphabeta- TCRVdelta1+ TCRVdelta2- thymocytes. Receptors were obtained from a girl less than two years old who had congenital heart surgery.

The chain recombines TRGV2 with TRGJP2. Germline V gene lookup returns CDR1 EGSNGY and CDR2 YDSYNSKV. CDR3 length equals 11 residues. The trim removed 1 base at V and 13 bases at J, leaving 3 bases unmatched. CDR3 sequence: CATWDGMIKTF. For the CDR3, the DNA is TGTGCCACCTGGGACGGTATGATCAAGACGTTT.

The chain links TRGV9 to TRGJP2. Germline V gene lookup returns CDR1 GITISATS and CDR2 ISYDGTV (reference sequence). The ends lost 2 bases at V and 2 bases at J; junction bases unmatched: 8. This CDR3 is built from 16 residues. The CDR3: CALWEAPISSDWIKTF. The CDR3 DNA sequence: TGTGCCTTGTGGGAGGCCCCTATCAGTAGTGATTGGATCAAGACGTTT.

This clone came up a few times. The chain couples TRGV8 to TRGJP2. This CDR3 is built from 14 residues. Trimming removed 5 bases from V and 0 bases from J; junction bases left unmatched: 3. Germline V gives CDR1 VENAVY, CDR2 YDSYNSRV. The CDR3 sequence is CATWADSSDWIKTF. The CDR3 DNA sequence: TGTGCCACCTGGGCAGATAGTAGTGATTGGATCAAGACGTTT.

This clone was seen a few times. This chain uses TRGV3 with TRGJP2. This CDR3 is built from 16 residues. V shed 1 base, J shed 3 bases, and the junction held 8 bases outside the gene matches. The germline gives CDR1 VTNTFY, CDR2 YDVSTARD (reference sequence). The CDR3 protein is CATWDRLHGSDWIKTF. The DNA of the CDR3 is TGTGCCACCTGGGACAGACTACATGGTAGTGATTGGATCAAGACGTTT.

This chain joins TRGV9 and TRGJ1 or TRGJ2. Trimming removed 6 bases from V and 5 bases from J; junction bases left unmatched: 16. Germline V gene lookup returns CDR1 GITISATS and CDR2 ISYDGTV (reference sequence). The CDR3 is 15 amino acids. The CDR3 spells CALWSGGRGNYKKLF. CDR3 sequence (DNA): TGTGCCTTGTGGAGCGGTGGTCGGGGAAATTATAAGAAACTCTTT.